This T cell receptor (beta chain) was observed in a study of beta chain features in type 1 diabetes. The germline V gene encodes CDR1 SGHTA and CDR2 FQGNSA. The CDR3 spans 14 residues. Trimming cost V 5 bases and J 0 bases, with 8 bases left between them. Post-sort purity exceeded 95% for all sorted populations. The table lists this clone with a few counts. Expressed TCRB transcripts were sequenced because the entire RNA isolate underwent reverse transcription. This table comes from immunoSEQ multiplex PCR, and its TCRdb copy is limited to in-frame clones, with some not included. The sample has approximately 170,000 clones, 7.5% to 9.5% seen once.

The gene calls are TRBV7-2 and TRBJ2-1, with unresolved D. The sample was central memory CD4+ T cells from blood. This TCR was sampled from a woman between 18 and 29 years old in good health. CDR3 residues: CASSPSSSYNEQFF. The CDR3, as DNA: TGTGCCAGCAGCCCATCCAGCTCCTACAATGAGCAGTTCTTC. Complete variable domain (other parts from reference TRBV7-2 and TRBJ2-1): GAGVSQSPSNKVTEKGKDVELRCDPISGHTALYWYRQSLGQGLEFLIYFQGNSAPDKSGLPSDRFSAERTGGSVSTLTIQRTQQEDSAVYLCASSPSSSYNEQFFGPGTRLTVL.